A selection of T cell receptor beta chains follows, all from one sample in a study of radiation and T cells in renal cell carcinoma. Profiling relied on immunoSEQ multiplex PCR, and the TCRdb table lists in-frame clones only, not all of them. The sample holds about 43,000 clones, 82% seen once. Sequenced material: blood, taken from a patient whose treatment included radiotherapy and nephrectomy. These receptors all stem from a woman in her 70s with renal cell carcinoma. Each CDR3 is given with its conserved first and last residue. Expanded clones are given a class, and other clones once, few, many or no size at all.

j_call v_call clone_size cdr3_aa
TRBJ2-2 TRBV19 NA CASSLQGLTGELFF
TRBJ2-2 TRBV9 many CASSSPGLAGYTGELFF
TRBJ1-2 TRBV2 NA CASNLGQTNYGYTF
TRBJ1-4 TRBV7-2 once CASSPRDRGREKLFF
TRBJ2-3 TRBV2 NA CASRVVTDTQYF
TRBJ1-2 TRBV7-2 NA CASSLNRGGPYTF
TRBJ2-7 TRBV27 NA CASWDRPYEQYF
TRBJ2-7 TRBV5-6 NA CASSLGGYEQYF
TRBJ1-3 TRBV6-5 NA CASSYSMGSGNTIYF
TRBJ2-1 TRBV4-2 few CASSQSGRALNEQFF
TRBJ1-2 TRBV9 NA CASSGTSSSGYTF
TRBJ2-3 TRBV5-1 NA CASSSAPSTDTQYF
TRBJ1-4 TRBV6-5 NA CASSPGRDANEKLFF
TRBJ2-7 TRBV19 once CASSPSTSGSFYEQYF
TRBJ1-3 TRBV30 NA CAWSVGGSGNTIYF
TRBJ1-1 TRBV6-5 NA CASSFSFGGAEEAFF